The 3 T cell receptor beta chains below were found in one sample sequenced in a study of T cell repertoires in aging, cancer and after chemotherapy. Rearranged V-D-J TRB sequences were amplified with a mixed TRB-A/B primer pool. TCRdb analysed the multiplex PCR reads with MiXCR anew, one entry per CDR3 protein. The sample consists of 8,100 or so distinct CDR3 sequences, under 35% of them appearing once. Peripheral blood genomic DNA, not sorted cells or RNA, was the template. Sequencing was performed on blood. The receptors were gathered from a human donor in good health.

The chain has TRBV11-2 and TRBJ2-1, with D perhaps matching TRBD1 (6 bases). The CDR3 is 12 amino acids. Trimming left V 6 bases short and J 11 bases short, with 14 bases between. Germline CDR1 is SGHAT and CDR2 is FQNNGV. The CDR3 loop is CASRSLGQQQFF. CDR3 bases: TGTGCCAGCAGGTCCTTGGGACAACAGCAGTTCTTC.

The chain employs TRBV10-3 and TRBJ2-3; tentative D call: TRBD2 (6 bases). This CDR3 has 15 residues. Between the trimmed V and J ends, which lost 6 bases and 7 bases, there was a span of 20 bases. The V gene's germline CDR1 is ENHRY and CDR2 SYGVKD. The CDR3 nucleotides are TGTGCCATCAGCAACCGGGACTTAGGGTCTTATACGCAGTATTTT. Encoded protein: CAISNRDLGSYTQYF.

This clonotype was found a few times. The chain links TRBV4-3 to TRBJ1-2; 9 bases line up with TRBD1. The CDR3 loop spans 16 amino acids. Trimming removed 0 bases from V and 4 bases from J; junction bases left unmatched: 6. CDR1 is LGHNA, CDR2 YSLEER, per germline. The chain's CDR3 is CASSQEGTGITYGYTF. CDR3 DNA: TGCGCCAGCAGCCAAGAAGGGACAGGGATAACCTATGGCTACACCTTC.